Below, 15 T cell receptor beta chains from the same sample are listed, as sequenced in a study of blood T cell repertoires in COVID-19. Repertoires were generated with immunoSEQ multiplex PCR, while TCRdb's copy carries only in-frame clones and drops some. The profile shows 140,000 to 150,000 clones, approximately 83% of them singletons. The sequenced material came from peripheral blood. The receptors stem from a woman aged 55-69 years with COVID-19, enrolled during active disease.

The V gene is TRBV4-2, the J gene TRBJ2-7; 8 nucleotides line up with TRBD2. The CDR3 extends over 17 amino acids. Trimming at V came to 3 bases and at J to 4 bases, leaving 14 bases not matched to a gene. Germline loops: CDR1 LGHNA, CDR2 YNFKEQ. The CDR3 region is CASSQGPEGLVRYEQYF. The CDR3 nucleotides are TGTGCCAGCAGCCAGGGGCCAGAGGGACTAGTACGTTACGAGCAGTACTTC.

This sequence joins TRBV30 and TRBJ1-1; D remains ambiguous. The germline gives CDR1 GTSNPN, CDR2 SVGIG (reference sequence). The CDR3 totals 15 residues. Trimming took 0 bases from V and 1 from J, leaving 12 bases between them. The CDR3 DNA follows: TGTGCCTGGAGTGTCGCGGGAGATCGGAACACTGAAGCTTTCTTT. Protein: CAWSVAGDRNTEAFF. Variable domain in full (rest from reference TRBV30 and TRBJ1-1): SQTIHQWPATLVQPVGSPLSLECTVEGTSNPNLYWYRQAAGRGLQLLFYSVGIGQISSEVPQNLSASRPQDRQFILSSKKLLLSDSGFYLCAWSVAGDRNTEAFFGQGTRLTVV.

CDR3 nucleotide sequence: TGCGCCAGCAGCCCACAGACAGGGGGAGGTGAAAAACTGTTTTTT. Its protein product is CASSPQTGGGEKLFF. This chain connects TRBV5-1 to TRBJ1-4, with TRBD1 identical over 9 bases. Trimming took 4 bases from V and 7 from J; bases not matched to a gene: 8. This CDR3 is 15 amino acids long. Germline values: CDR1 SGHRS, CDR2 YFSETQ.

The chain joins TRBV20-1 to TRBJ1-6; D call uncertain. Germline V gene sequence: CDR1 DFQATT, CDR2 SNEGSKA (reference sequence). Deletions cut 3 bases from V and 5 bases from J, with 11 bases between. This CDR3 region has 14 residues. DNA of the CDR3: TGCAGTGCTAGTTCTCAGACTAATAATTCACCCCTCCACTTT. It specifies CSASSQTNNSPLHF.

The J gene is TRBJ2-7, the V gene TRBV28, with D perhaps TRBD1 (6 bases). The CDR3 spans 13 residues. Trimming took 3 bases from V and 7 from J, leaving 13 bases between them. Germline values: CDR1 MDHEN, CDR2 SYDVKM. The CDR3 DNA follows: TGTGCCAGCAGTTTGGGTGCGACAGGAGAGCAGTACTTC. Amino acid sequence: CASSLGATGEQYF.

This clone was detected only once. This rearrangement joins TRBV5-1 to TRBJ2-3, with 10 nucleotides matching TRBD2. The germline V gene encodes CDR1 SGHRS and CDR2 YFSETQ. With V trimmed by 4 bases and J by 3 bases, 14 bases remained unmatched. The CDR3 is 18 residues long. Written as DNA, the CDR3 is TGCGCCAGCAGCGGCCCACACCGAGCGGGGGGGCCGACAGATACGCAGTATTTT. Protein product: CASSGPHRAGGPTDTQYF.

This chain links TRBV5-3 with TRBJ1-5, with no clear D. TRBV5-3 is an ORF, and what it does is uncertain. CDR3 length: 15 amino acids. The germline V and J ends were trimmed by 0 bases and 2 bases, with 9 bases remaining between them. The CDR3 reads CARSLAAARNQPQHF. The CDR3 DNA reads as TGTGCCAGAAGCTTGGCGGCGGCCCGCAATCAGCCCCAGCATTTT.

There are a few counts of this clone. CDR3 in DNA: TGTGCCAGCAGTTTGGAGGGGGCGAACACCATATATTTT. It is translated as CASSLEGANTIYF. The rearrangement links TRBV28 to TRBJ1-3, with 7 positions matching TRBD1. Germline trimming cut 3 bases from V and 7 bases from J; bases unmatched to any gene: 3. The germline V gene has CDR1 MDHEN and CDR2 SYDVKM. The length of the CDR3 is 13 residues.

This chain links TRBV12-5 with TRBJ1-2; D uncertain. The germline V gene has CDR1 LGHNT and CDR2 FRNRAP. The V end was cut by 1 base, the J end by 4 bases, with 16 bases between. The CDR3 sequence is 16 residues long. The CDR3 is CASGLGGMGPGYGYTF. DNA for the CDR3: TGTGCTAGTGGTTTGGGAGGGATGGGTCCGGGCTATGGCTACACCTTC. Filled out from reference TRBV12-5 and TRBJ1-2, the complete variable domain reads DARVTQTPRHKVTEMGQEVTMRCQPILGHNTVFWYRQTMMQGLELLAYFRNRAPLDDSGMPKDRFSAEMPDATLATLKIQPSEPRDSAVYFCASGLGGMGPGYGYTFGSGTRLTVV.

The chain carries TRBV30 and TRBJ2-5, with a weak D call TRBD2 (7 bases). The CDR3 consists of 15 residues. Germline loops: CDR1 GTSNPN, CDR2 SVGIG (reference sequence). V lost 3 bases and J 5 bases, leaving 19 bases between the germline ends. The CDR3 nucleotides are TGTGCCTGGAGCGACCTAGGGGGGGGCCGGGAGACCCAGTACTTC. Translating it yields CAWSDLGGGRETQYF.

The rearrangement joins TRBV9 to TRBJ1-2; no definite D call. CDR3 length equals 13 residues. Trimming left V 1 base short and J 0 bases short, with 4 bases between. Germline CDR1 is SGDLS and CDR2 is YYNGEE. CDR3 DNA: TGTGCCAGCAGCGTATCAGCTAACTATGGCTACACCTTC. Protein: CASSVSANYGYTF.

The chain couples TRBV7-3 to TRBJ2-2; 8 bases match TRBD1. With 3 bases clipped from V and 0 bases from J, the junction kept 3 bases outside the gene matches. Germline CDR1 is SGHTA and CDR2 is FQGTGA. The CDR3 has 16 amino acids. The DNA for the CDR3 is TGTGCCAGCAGCTTCGGGGGACAGGCGAACACCGGGGAGCTGTTTTTT. As protein: CASSFGGQANTGELFF.

CDR3 residues: CASSNPQGRAPHNEQFF. The CDR3 DNA reads TGTGCCAGCAGCAACCCTCAAGGCAGGGCTCCCCACAATGAGCAGTTCTTC. The chain carries TRBV21-1 and TRBJ2-1; TRBD1 is the table's D call, not checked against the DNA. TRBV21-1 is annotated as a pseudogene. The length of the CDR3 is 17 residues.

J is TRBJ1-1 and V is TRBV3-1 (or the pseudogene TRBV3-2); tentative D call: TRBD1 (5 bases). The germline CDR1 and CDR2 sequences are LGHDT and YNNKEL (reference sequence). Trimming took off 4 bases at V and 1 base at J, with 13 bases between the two ends. This CDR3 is built from 15 residues. The CDR3 sequence: CASSPRAGPNTEAFF. The CDR3 DNA follows: TGTGCCAGCAGCCCTCGAGCAGGGCCGAACACTGAAGCTTTCTTT.

The rearrangement uses TRBV6-2 or TRBV6-3 and TRBJ2-7; possibly TRBD1 for D (5 bases). V was clipped by 1 base and J by 7 bases, with 5 bases between them. This CDR3 has 11 residues. CDR1 is MNHEY, CDR2 SVGEGT, per germline. The CDR3 sequence is CASSYWTEQYF. The CDR3 DNA follows: TGTGCCAGCAGTTACTGGACAGAGCAGTACTTC.